One sample yielded the 30 T cell receptor beta chains listed below, sequenced in a study of response to subunit inactivated influenza vaccine. In TCRdb, the RT-PCR reads were re-called with MiXCR into one record per CDR3 protein. This sample yields 590,000 or so distinct CDR3 sequences, of which around 15% are seen a single time; 7.6% belongs to the top ten. The sample was PBMCs from blood, taken less than 15 days before vaccination. The receptors come from a man aged 45-65 years who received an inactivated influenza vaccine.

This clonotype was detected a few times. V is TRBV27 and J is TRBJ2-5; D remains unclear. CDR1 MNHEY and CDR2 SMNVEV come from the germline V gene (reference sequence). This CDR3 is built from 13 residues. V dropped 3 bases and J dropped 5 bases, with 10 bases sitting between them. The CDR3 DNA reads TGTGCCAGCAGTTTGGGCCACGGGGAGACCCAGTACTTC. It translates to CASSLGHGETQYF.

The chain couples TRBV5-5 to TRBJ1-6, with 8 bases aligning to TRBD1. The trim removed 6 bases at V and 9 bases at J, leaving 11 bases unmatched. Germline CDR1 SGHKS, CDR2 YYEKEE (reference sequence). The CDR3 spans 15 residues. The CDR3 here is CASTLAGQVSSPLHF. DNA for the CDR3: TGTGCCAGCACATTGGCGGGACAGGTTTCTTCACCCCTCCACTTT.

The chain uses TRBV19 and TRBJ1-5, with D maybe TRBD1 (5 bases). Germline CDR1 reads LNHDA; CDR2 reads SQIVND (reference sequence). This CDR3 has 14 residues. V was pared by 6 bases and J by 7 bases, with 16 bases between. The CDR3 region has the DNA TGTGCCAGTAGCCGCAGAGGGGAAGAGCAGCCCCAGCATTTT. Protein sequence: CASSRRGEEQPQHF. The variable domain in full, completed from reference TRBV19 and TRBJ1-5, reads DGGITQSPKYLFRKEGQNVTLSCEQNLNHDAMYWYRQDPGQGLRLIYYSQIVNDFQKGDIAEGYSVSREKKESFPLTVTSAQKNPTAFYLCASSRRGEEQPQHFGDGTRLSIL.

This clonotype appeared a few times. The chain carries TRBV6-5 and TRBJ2-5, with D possibly being TRBD1 (6 bases). Germline loops: CDR1 MNHEY, CDR2 SVGAGI. There are 14 residues in the CDR3. V was cut by 4 bases and J by 4 bases, with 13 bases left in between. CDR3 sequence (DNA): TGTGCCAGCAGTTCCTCCGGGACAACAGAGACCCAGTACTTC. It yields the protein CASSSSGTTETQYF.

This clonotype appeared many times. This chain links TRBV9 with TRBJ1-2, with D hard to call. With 0 bases removed from V and 8 bases from J, the gap between germline ends came to 14 bases. Per the germline V gene, CDR1 is SGDLS and CDR2 is YYNGEE. The CDR3 covers 14 residues. CDR3 in amino acids: CASSVDRALGGYTF. The CDR3 DNA reads TGTGCCAGCAGCGTAGACCGGGCCCTTGGGGGCTACACCTTC.

There are many counts of this clonotype. The chain has TRBV20-1 and TRBJ2-5; D not certain. Germline CDR1 is DFQATT and CDR2 is SNEGSKA (reference sequence). The CDR3 spans 14 residues. V was shortened by 3 bases and J by 2 bases, with 13 bases between the two germline ends. The CDR3 is CSARPFGNQETQYF. The CDR3 DNA sequence: TGCAGTGCTAGGCCTTTTGGGAATCAAGAGACCCAGTACTTC.

This clonotype was recorded a few times. V is TRBV5-1 and J is TRBJ2-5; TRBD1 agrees at 7 bases. The CDR3 has 13 amino acids. With 4 bases clipped from V and 2 bases from J, the junction kept 2 bases outside the gene matches. The germline V gene has CDR1 SGHRS and CDR2 YFSETQ. CDR3 sequence (DNA): TGCGCCAGCAGCACGGGACAGCAAGAGACCCAGTACTTC. The encoded protein is CASSTGQQETQYF.

This clonotype occurred a few times. CDR3: CASSLVGSEAFF. CDR3 DNA sequence: TGTGCCAGCAGCTTGGTTGGGTCTGAAGCTTTCTTT. The chain employs TRBV5-6 and TRBJ1-1; no definite D call. Trimming pared 0 bases from V and 6 bases from J, leaving 6 bases between. CDR1 is SGHDT and CDR2 is YYEEEE in the germline V gene. This CDR3 is 12 amino acids long.

The chain recombines TRBV12-3 or TRBV12-4 with TRBJ1-1; D gene ambiguous. This CDR3 is built from 14 residues. The V and J ends lost 2 bases and 2 bases respectively, with 9 bases between them. CDR3 nucleotides: TGTGCCAGCAGTTTAAATATCCCAAACACTGAAGCTTTCTTT. This translates into CASSLNIPNTEAFF.

The rearrangement uses TRBV20-1 and TRBJ2-5; 8 nucleotides line up with TRBD2. J gave up 1 base and V 6 bases, and 4 bases lay outside the gene matches. Germline V gene data show CDR1 as DFQATT and CDR2 as SNEGSKA (reference sequence). The CDR3 has 13 amino acids. CDR3 coding DNA: TGCAGTGCAATTAGCGGGGCCCAAGAGACCCAGTACTTC. This encodes CSAISGAQETQYF.

The rearrangement uses TRBV4-1 and TRBJ2-5, with D possibly being TRBD2 (6 bases). CDR1 and CDR2 (germline): MGHRA, YSYEKL. V was trimmed by 4 bases and J by 4 bases, leaving 16 bases between them. This CDR3 spans 15 amino acids. CDR3 sequence reads: CASSRSGVRAETQYF. CDR3 in DNA: TGCGCCAGCAGCCGGTCGGGAGTGAGAGCAGAGACCCAGTACTTC.

This clonotype was observed many times. The genes are TRBV3-1 and TRBJ2-1; no firm D call. This CDR3 contains 13 residues. Germline V gene lookup returns CDR1 LGHDT and CDR2 YNNKEL (reference sequence). V lost 8 bases, J lost 1 base, and 9 bases lay in between. The CDR3 DNA follows: TGTGCCAGCTCAGGTGGGTCCTACAATGAGCAGTTCTTC. Its translation is CASSGGSYNEQFF.

This clonotype came up a few times. The J gene is TRBJ1-1, the V gene TRBV3-1, with no clear D. Looked up from germline, CDR1 is LGHDT and CDR2 is YNNKEL (reference sequence). This CDR3 is built from 15 residues. V was cut by 5 bases and J by 0 bases, with 13 bases left in between. The CDR3 DNA reads TGTGCCAGCAGCACCGAAACGGGGATGAACACTGAAGCTTTCTTT. This encodes CASSTETGMNTEAFF. Full variable domain (missing parts from reference TRBV3-1 and TRBJ1-1): DTAVSQTPKYLVTQMGNDKSIKCEQNLGHDTMYWYKQDSKKFLKIMFSYNNKELIINETVPNRFSPKSPDKAHLNLHINSLELGDSAVYFCASSTETGMNTEAFFGQGTRLTVV.

The rearrangement joins TRBV2 to TRBJ2-7; D not certain. With 3 bases removed from V and 4 bases from J, the gap between germline ends came to 13 bases. Germline assignment: CDR1 SNHLY and CDR2 FYNNEI. There are 14 residues in the CDR3. The CDR3 bases are TGTGCCAGCAGTGACGCAGGACCCAAATACGAGCAGTACTTC. It specifies CASSDAGPKYEQYF. Drawing the rest from reference TRBV2 and TRBJ2-7, the complete variable domain is EPEVTQTPSHQVTQMGQEVILRCVPISNHLYFYWYRQILGQKVEFLVSFYNNEISEKSEIFDDQFSVERPDGSNFTLKIRSTKLEDSAMYFCASSDAGPKYEQYFGPGTRLTVT.

The genes are TRBV12-3 or TRBV12-4 and TRBJ2-6; D gene ambiguous. The V end lost 5 bases, the J end lost 0 bases, and 11 bases lay between the germline ends. The CDR3 is 16 residues long. CDR3: CASSPRFYSGANVLTF. CDR3 sequence (DNA): TGTGCCAGCAGTCCCCGATTCTACTCTGGGGCCAACGTCCTGACTTTC.

This clonotype turned up a few times. This rearrangement joins TRBV28 to TRBJ2-7; D is uncertain. The germline V and J ends were trimmed by 3 bases and 3 bases, with 9 bases remaining between them. CDR1 is MDHEN and CDR2 is SYDVKM in the germline V gene. There are 13 residues in the CDR3. CDR3 amino acids: CASSLPQNYEQYF. The CDR3 DNA sequence: TGTGCCAGCAGTTTGCCGCAAAACTACGAGCAGTACTTC.

This clonotype was seen a few times. This sequence joins TRBV7-8 and TRBJ2-3, with D tentatively TRBD1 (6 bases). Germline CDR1 is SGHVS and CDR2 is FQNEAQ. Trimming removed 6 bases from V and 8 bases from J, with 12 bases in between. CDR3 length: 12 residues. DNA of the CDR3: TGTGCCAGCAGGAACCTACAGGGTACGCAGTATTTT. It is translated as CASRNLQGTQYF.

This chain uses TRBV5-1 with TRBJ2-7; D tentatively fits TRBD1 or TRBD2 (5 bases each). V dropped 5 bases and J dropped 6 bases, with 21 bases sitting between them. The germline V gene encodes CDR1 SGHRS and CDR2 YFSETQ. The length of the CDR3 is 15 residues. CDR3 sequence (DNA): TGCGCCAGCAGGCGACCCGCCGGGACGGCCGGCGAGCAGTACTTC. It yields the protein CASRRPAGTAGEQYF.

The J gene is TRBJ2-3, the V gene TRBV20-1; TRBD2 might be the D (6 bases). The CDR3 loop spans 14 amino acids. V gave up 6 bases and J gave up 3 bases, with 16 bases separating them. Germline CDR1 reads DFQATT; CDR2 reads SNEGSKA (reference sequence). The CDR3 region has the DNA TGCAGTGCACCGGGACTCCTCGGAACAGATACGCAGTATTTT. It specifies CSAPGLLGTDTQYF.

This clonotype turned up a few times. The chain uses TRBV5-1 and TRBJ2-5; a weak D match, TRBD2 (6 bases). The CDR3 extends over 13 amino acids. With 4 bases removed from V and 10 bases from J, the gap between germline ends came to 17 bases. Germline V gene lookup returns CDR1 SGHRS and CDR2 YFSETQ. For the CDR3, the DNA is TGCGCCAGCAGCCTCCGGGTCCCGGGAGACCAGTACTTC. Translation: CASSLRVPGDQYF.

The chain recombines TRBV6-1 with TRBJ1-5; D gene unclear. The CDR3 extends over 11 amino acids. The V gene lost 4 bases and the J gene lost 7 bases, with 5 bases spanning the gap. Germline V gives CDR1 MNHNS, CDR2 SASEGT. CDR3 amino acids: CASSGPQPQHF. For the CDR3, the DNA is TGTGCCAGCAGTGGGCCACAGCCCCAGCATTTT.

This clonotype was counted only a few times. The chain carries TRBV7-9 and TRBJ2-1; 9 bases align to TRBD1. Germline V gene sequence: CDR1 SEHNR, CDR2 FQNEAQ (reference sequence). The ends lost 5 bases at V and 6 bases at J; junction bases unmatched: 8. The CDR3 covers 15 residues. The CDR3 loop is CASSIRDREINEQFF. CDR3 bases: TGTGCCAGCAGCATCCGGGACAGGGAGATCAATGAGCAGTTCTTC.

This clonotype has more than one count but fewer than ten. This rearrangement joins TRBV6-5 to TRBJ2-5; a weak D match, TRBD2 (5 bases). The V end lost 1 base, the J end lost 6 bases, and 18 bases lay between the germline ends. The CDR3 runs 16 residues. The germline gives CDR1 MNHEY, CDR2 SVGAGI. The DNA for the CDR3 is TGTGCCAGCAGTTACTTGATAAAACTAAGCGGAAAGACCCAGTACTTC. Translated: CASSYLIKLSGKTQYF.

This clonotype was recorded many times. The chain carries TRBV29-1 and TRBJ1-5; 7 nucleotides align to TRBD1. The CDR3 is 14 amino acids. Losses at the gene ends were 7 bases for V and 2 bases for J; bases not matched to a gene: 8. Germline V gene sequence: CDR1 SQVTM, CDR2 ANQGSEA. CDR3 sequence (DNA): TGCAGCGCTGTCGGGACAGACGGCAATCAGCCCCAGCATTTT. This sequence encodes CSAVGTDGNQPQHF. The full variable domain, its missing parts supplied by reference TRBV29-1 and TRBJ1-5, is SAVISQKPSRDICQRGTSLTIQCQVDSQVTMMFWYRQQPGQSLTLIATANQGSEATYESGFVIDKFPISRPNLTFSTLTVSNMSPEDSSIYLCSAVGTDGNQPQHFGDGTRLSIL.

Many counts were recorded for this clonotype. V is TRBV6-1 and J is TRBJ1-5; D gene unclear. CDR3 size: 12 residues. CDR1 is MNHNS, CDR2 SASEGT, per germline. V lost 4 bases, J lost 6 bases, and 7 bases lay in between. CDR3 region: CASSGQGQPQHF. In DNA, the CDR3 is TGTGCCAGCAGTGGACAAGGTCAGCCCCAGCATTTT.

This clonotype was seen more than once but under ten times. The V and J genes are TRBV7-8 and TRBJ2-3; the D gene is possibly TRBD2 (6 bases). This CDR3 contains 19 residues. CDR1 is SGHVS and CDR2 is FQNEAQ in the germline V gene. V dropped 5 bases and J dropped 0 bases, with 24 bases sitting between them. The CDR3 DNA is TGTGCCAGCAGCGCAGGGACTCTCCTATCATACGCTAGCACAGATACGCAGTATTTT. Its translation is CASSAGTLLSYASTDTQYF.

The chain joins TRBV4-3 to TRBJ1-2; perhaps TRBD1 as D (5 bases). CDR1 is LGHNA, CDR2 YSLEER, per germline. The CDR3 covers 15 residues. Trimming left V 1 base short and J 6 bases short, with 15 bases between. The CDR3 sequence: CASSQVTSWGDGYTF. CDR3 nucleotides: TGCGCCAGCAGCCAAGTTACTTCTTGGGGGGATGGCTACACCTTC.

This chain links TRBV7-8 with TRBJ2-2; 7 positions match TRBD2. The CDR3 consists of 15 residues. Germline assignment: CDR1 SGHVS and CDR2 FQNEAQ. Germline trimming cut 5 bases from V and 4 bases from J; bases unmatched to any gene: 7. The chain's CDR3 is CASSQRTGGTGELFF. The CDR3 DNA reads as TGTGCCAGCAGCCAACGGACGGGAGGCACCGGGGAGCTGTTTTTT.

The sample holds a few counts of this clonotype. The V call is TRBV5-1, the J call TRBJ2-7; no reliable D call. V shed 5 bases and J shed 3 bases, with 18 bases lying between them. The CDR3 totals 15 residues. Germline CDR1 is SGHRS and CDR2 is YFSETQ. The DNA for the CDR3 is TGCGCCAGCAGTCCTGCTAAAGGGCAGAGCTACGAGCAGTACTTC. Amino acids: CASSPAKGQSYEQYF.

This clonotype was seen many times. This CDR3 reads CSVRQGGADTQYF. The DNA for the CDR3 is TGCAGCGTGCGACAGGGAGGAGCAGATACGCAGTATTTT. The rearrangement uses TRBV29-1 and TRBJ2-3; D is perhaps TRBD1 (7 bases). V lost 6 bases to trimming and J lost 4 bases, with 14 bases between them. The CDR3 sequence is 13 residues long. Per the germline V gene, CDR1 is SQVTM and CDR2 is ANQGSEA.